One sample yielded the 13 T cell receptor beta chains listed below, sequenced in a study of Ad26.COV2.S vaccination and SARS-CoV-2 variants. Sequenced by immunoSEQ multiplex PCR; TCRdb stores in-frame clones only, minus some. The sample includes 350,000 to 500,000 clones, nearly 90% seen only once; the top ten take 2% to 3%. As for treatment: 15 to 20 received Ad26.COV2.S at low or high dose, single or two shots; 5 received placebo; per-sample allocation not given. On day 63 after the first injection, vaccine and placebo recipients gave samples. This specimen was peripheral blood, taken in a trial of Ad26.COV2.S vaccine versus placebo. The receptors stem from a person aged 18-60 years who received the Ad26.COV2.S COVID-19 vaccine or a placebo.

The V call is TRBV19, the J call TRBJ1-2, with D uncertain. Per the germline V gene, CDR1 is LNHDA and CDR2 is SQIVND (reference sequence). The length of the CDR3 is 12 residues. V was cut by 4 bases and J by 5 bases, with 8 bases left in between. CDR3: CASSRQVYGYTF. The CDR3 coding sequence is TGTGCCAGTAGTAGGCAGGTATATGGCTACACCTTC. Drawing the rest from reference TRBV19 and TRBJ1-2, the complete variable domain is DGGITQSPKYLFRKEGQNVTLSCEQNLNHDAMYWYRQDPGQGLRLIYYSQIVNDFQKGDIAEGYSVSREKKESFPLTVTSAQKNPTAFYLCASSRQVYGYTFGSGTRLTVV.

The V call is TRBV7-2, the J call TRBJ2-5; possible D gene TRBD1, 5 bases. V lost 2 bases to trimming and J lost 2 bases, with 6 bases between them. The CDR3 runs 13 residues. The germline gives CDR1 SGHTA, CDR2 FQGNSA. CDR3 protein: CASSLNRQETQYF. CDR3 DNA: TGTGCCAGCAGCTTAAACAGGCAAGAGACCCAGTACTTC.

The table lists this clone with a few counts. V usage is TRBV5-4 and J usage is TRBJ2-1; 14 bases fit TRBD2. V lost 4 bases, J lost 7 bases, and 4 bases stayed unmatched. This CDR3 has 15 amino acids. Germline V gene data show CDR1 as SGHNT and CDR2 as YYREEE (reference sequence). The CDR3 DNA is TGTGCCAGCAGCCGGCGACTAGCGGGGGGGAATGAGCAGTTCTTC. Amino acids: CASSRRLAGGNEQFF.

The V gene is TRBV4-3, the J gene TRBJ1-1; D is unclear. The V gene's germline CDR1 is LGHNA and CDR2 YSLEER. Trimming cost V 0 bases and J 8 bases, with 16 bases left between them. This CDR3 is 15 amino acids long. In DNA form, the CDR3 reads TGCGCCAGCAGCCAAGATCTACTCGTGTTGACAGAAGCTTTCTTT. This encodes CASSQDLLVLTEAFF.

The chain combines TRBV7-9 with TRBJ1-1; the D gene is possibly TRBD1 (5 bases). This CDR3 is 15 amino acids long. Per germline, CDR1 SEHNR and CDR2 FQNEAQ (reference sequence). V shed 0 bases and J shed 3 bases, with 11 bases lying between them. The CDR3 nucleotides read TGTGCCAGCAGCTTAGCGGGGGGATATTACACTGAAGCTTTCTTT. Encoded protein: CASSLAGGYYTEAFF.

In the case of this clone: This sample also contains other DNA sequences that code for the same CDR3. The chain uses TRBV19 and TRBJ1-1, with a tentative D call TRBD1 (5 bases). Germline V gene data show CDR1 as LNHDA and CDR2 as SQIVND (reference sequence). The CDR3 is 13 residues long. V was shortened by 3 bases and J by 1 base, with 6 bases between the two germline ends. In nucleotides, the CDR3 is TGTGCCAGTAGTATTCAGGGGAACACTGAAGCTTTCTTT. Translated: CASSIQGNTEAFF. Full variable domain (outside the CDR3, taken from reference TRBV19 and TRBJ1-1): DGGITQSPKYLFRKEGQNVTLSCEQNLNHDAMYWYRQDPGQGLRLIYYSQIVNDFQKGDIAEGYSVSREKKESFPLTVTSAQKNPTAFYLCASSIQGNTEAFFGQGTRLTVV.

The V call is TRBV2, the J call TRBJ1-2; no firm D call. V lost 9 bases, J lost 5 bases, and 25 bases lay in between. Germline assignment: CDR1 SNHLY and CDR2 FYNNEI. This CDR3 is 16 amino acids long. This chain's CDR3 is CAREVDPTEKEYGYTF. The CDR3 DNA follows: TGTGCCAGGGAAGTCGACCCGACGGAGAAGGAGTATGGCTACACCTTC.

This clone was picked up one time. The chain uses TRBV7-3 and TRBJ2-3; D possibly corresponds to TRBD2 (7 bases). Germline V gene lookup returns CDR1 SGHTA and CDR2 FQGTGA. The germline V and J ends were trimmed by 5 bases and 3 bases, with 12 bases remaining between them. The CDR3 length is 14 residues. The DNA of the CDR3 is TGTGCCAGCAGCCCGGGGGGCCGGACAGATACGCAGTATTTT. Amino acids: CASSPGGRTDTQYF.

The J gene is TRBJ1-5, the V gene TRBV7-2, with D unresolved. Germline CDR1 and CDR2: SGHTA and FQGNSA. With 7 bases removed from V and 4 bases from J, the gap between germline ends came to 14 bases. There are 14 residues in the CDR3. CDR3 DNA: TGTGCCAGCACCTCGGACTCTTTAAATCAGCCCCAGCATTTT. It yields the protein CASTSDSLNQPQHF.

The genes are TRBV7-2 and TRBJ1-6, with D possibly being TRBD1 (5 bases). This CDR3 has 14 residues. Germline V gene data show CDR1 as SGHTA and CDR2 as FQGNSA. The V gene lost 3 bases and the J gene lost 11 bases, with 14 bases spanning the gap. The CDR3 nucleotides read TGTGCCAGCAGCTTTGGGACCCGGGGCCCACCCCTCCACTTT. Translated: CASSFGTRGPPLHF. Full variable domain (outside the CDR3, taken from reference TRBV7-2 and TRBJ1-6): GAGVSQSPSNKVTEKGKDVELRCDPISGHTALYWYRQSLGQGLEFLIYFQGNSAPDKSGLPSDRFSAERTGGSVSTLTIQRTQQEDSAVYLCASSFGTRGPPLHFGNGTRLTVT.

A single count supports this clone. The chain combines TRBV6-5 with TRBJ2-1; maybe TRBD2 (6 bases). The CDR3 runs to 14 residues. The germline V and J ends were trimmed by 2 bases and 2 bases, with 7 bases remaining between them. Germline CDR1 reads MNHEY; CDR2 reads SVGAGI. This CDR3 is CASSYRGTYNEQFF. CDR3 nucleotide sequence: TGTGCCAGCAGTTACCGGGGGACCTACAATGAGCAGTTCTTC.

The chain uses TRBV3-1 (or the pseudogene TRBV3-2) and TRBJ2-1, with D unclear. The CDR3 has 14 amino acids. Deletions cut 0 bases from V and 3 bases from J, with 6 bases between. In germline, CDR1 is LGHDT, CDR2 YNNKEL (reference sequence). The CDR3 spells CASSQEANYNEQFF. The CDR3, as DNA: TGTGCCAGCAGCCAAGAGGCCAACTACAATGAGCAGTTCTTC.

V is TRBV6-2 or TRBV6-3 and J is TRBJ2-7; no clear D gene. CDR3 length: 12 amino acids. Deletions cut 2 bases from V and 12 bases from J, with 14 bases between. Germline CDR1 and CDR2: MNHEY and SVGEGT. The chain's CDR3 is CASSYRARQVYF. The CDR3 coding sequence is TGTGCCAGCAGTTACAGGGCCCGGCAGGTGTACTTC.